One sample yielded the 14 T cell receptor beta chains listed below, sequenced in a study of blood T cell repertoires in COVID-19. This table comes from immunoSEQ multiplex PCR, and its TCRdb copy is limited to in-frame clones, with some not included. In the table there are around 60,000 clones, 75% to 95% of which are singletons. Sequencing input: peripheral blood. The receptors derive from an elderly woman with active COVID-19.

V gene TRBV20-1 combines with J gene TRBJ2-3, with D possibly TRBD2 on 6 matching bases. The CDR3 is made up of 16 amino acids. V lost 3 bases, J lost 5 bases, and 21 bases lay in between. The V gene's germline CDR1 is DFQATT and CDR2 SNEGSKA (reference sequence). Here the CDR3 reads CSASDRGSGGEDTQYF. CDR3 DNA sequence: TGCAGTGCTAGTGACCGAGGTAGCGGCGGGGAAGATACGCAGTATTTT.

The J gene is TRBJ2-1, the V gene TRBV11-1; 11 nucleotides line up with TRBD2. This CDR3 contains 16 residues. Per the germline V gene, CDR1 is SGHAT and CDR2 is FQDESV (reference sequence). Losses at the gene ends were 3 bases for V and 4 bases for J; bases not matched to a gene: 5. CDR3 protein: CASSFGLAGGYNEQFF. In nucleotides, the CDR3 is TGTGCCAGCAGCTTCGGTCTAGCGGGGGGATACAATGAGCAGTTCTTC.

This clone was picked up a small number of times. The J gene is TRBJ1-5, the V gene TRBV19; TRBD1 matches at 11 bases. V lost 6 bases, J lost 6 bases, and 4 bases stayed unmatched. CDR3 length: 14 amino acids. Germline lookup yields CDR1 LNHDA and CDR2 SQIVND (reference sequence). CDR3 DNA: TGTGCCAGTAGCCGGGACAGGGGGACTCAGCCCCAGCATTTT. It translates to CASSRDRGTQPQHF.

The chain couples TRBV9 to TRBJ2-3; the D is unclear. CDR3 length: 12 residues. The germline V gene has CDR1 SGDLS and CDR2 YYNGEE. Trimming pared 4 bases from V and 0 bases from J, leaving 3 bases between. In DNA form, the CDR3 reads TGTGCCAGCAGCCCTAGCACAGATACGCAGTATTTT. It codes for CASSPSTDTQYF.

The J gene is TRBJ2-5, the V gene TRBV2, with 16 bases lining up with TRBD2. Germline loops: CDR1 SNHLY, CDR2 FYNNEI. CDR3 length: 16 amino acids. The V and J ends lost 5 bases and 3 bases, in that order; junction bases with no gene match: 3. CDR3 amino acids: CASSLGLAGGEETQYF. DNA of the CDR3: TGTGCCAGCAGTCTGGGACTAGCGGGAGGGGAAGAGACCCAGTACTTC.

This chain connects TRBV2 to TRBJ1-1, with a weak D call TRBD1 (5 bases). V was shortened by 8 bases and J by 7 bases, with 8 bases between the two germline ends. CDR1 and CDR2 (germline): SNHLY, FYNNEI. The CDR3 length is 10 residues. The CDR3, as DNA: TGTGCCAGCGGGGGGATTGAAGCTTTCTTT. Protein: CASGGIEAFF.

This clone came up once. This sequence joins TRBV7-6 and TRBJ2-3, with TRBD2 identical over 8 bases. Germline V gene lookup returns CDR1 SGHVS and CDR2 FNYEAQ. The junction had 3 bases not matched to a gene; V was cut back by 3 bases and J by 1 base. The CDR3 spans 15 residues. CDR3 nucleotide sequence: TGTGCCAGCAGCTTCAATAGCGGGGGCACAGATACGCAGTATTTT. Its translation: CASSFNSGGTDTQYF.

The J gene is TRBJ2-5, the V gene TRBV5-4; 7 bases are shared with TRBD2. Germline V CDR1 and CDR2: SGHNT, YYREEE (reference sequence). V dropped 4 bases and J dropped 1; count of bases not matched to a gene: 4. The CDR3 sequence is 14 residues long. CDR3 sequence (DNA): TGTGCCAGCAGCGGTTGGACTAGCCAAGAGACCCAGTACTTC. Translated: CASSGWTSQETQYF.

The rearrangement joins TRBV10-1 to TRBJ2-3; TRBD2 might be the D (6 bases). Trimming pared 3 bases from V and 4 bases from J, leaving 11 bases between. Per the germline V gene, CDR1 is WNHNN and CDR2 is SYGVQD (reference sequence). There are 14 residues in the CDR3. This CDR3 is CASSDPRGSDTQYF. The CDR3 DNA reads as TGCGCCAGCAGTGACCCCCGGGGGTCAGATACGCAGTATTTT.

This chain connects TRBV6-5 to TRBJ2-7; TRBD2 might be the D (6 bases). Trimming cost V 6 bases and J 0 bases, with 9 bases left between them. The CDR3 sequence is 13 residues long. Germline loops: CDR1 MNHEY, CDR2 SVGAGI. The CDR3: CASREGPSYEQYF. DNA for the CDR3: TGTGCCAGCAGGGAGGGTCCCTCCTACGAGCAGTACTTC.

J is TRBJ2-1 and V is TRBV18; a weak D match, TRBD1 (7 bases). CDR1 KGHSH and CDR2 LQKENI come from the germline V gene. CDR3 length: 16 amino acids. Deletions cut 0 bases from V and 0 bases from J, with 9 bases between. The CDR3 bases are TGTGCCAGCTCACCACCGCAGGGGGGCTCCTACAATGAGCAGTTCTTC. Protein sequence: CASSPPQGGSYNEQFF.

V is TRBV5-1 and J is TRBJ2-3; 7 nucleotides match TRBD2. Germline V lookup: CDR1 SGHRS, CDR2 YFSETQ. The length of the CDR3 is 16 residues. Trimming cost V 1 base and J 2 bases; bases outside gene matches: 7. The CDR3 DNA sequence: TGCGCCAGCAGCTTGCAGGCAGCGGGGAACACAGATACGCAGTATTTT. The encoded protein is CASSLQAAGNTDTQYF.

The chain combines TRBV2 with TRBJ2-1; D ambiguous. Germline V CDR1 and CDR2: SNHLY, FYNNEI. The ends were cut back, 7 bases at V and 7 bases at J, with 20 bases in the middle. The CDR3 totals 15 residues. This CDR3 is CASTHTPGSRNEQFF. In DNA form, the CDR3 reads TGTGCCAGCACCCACACACCCGGGTCTCGTAATGAGCAGTTCTTC.

V gene TRBV6-5 combines with J gene TRBJ2-3, with 8 bases matching TRBD2. Germline assignment: CDR1 MNHEY and CDR2 SVGAGI. The CDR3 length is 13 residues. V shed 7 bases and J 4 bases; nucleotides not matched to a gene: 4. The CDR3 here is CASNGLAADTQYF. The CDR3 bases are TGTGCCAGCAATGGACTAGCAGCAGATACGCAGTATTTT.